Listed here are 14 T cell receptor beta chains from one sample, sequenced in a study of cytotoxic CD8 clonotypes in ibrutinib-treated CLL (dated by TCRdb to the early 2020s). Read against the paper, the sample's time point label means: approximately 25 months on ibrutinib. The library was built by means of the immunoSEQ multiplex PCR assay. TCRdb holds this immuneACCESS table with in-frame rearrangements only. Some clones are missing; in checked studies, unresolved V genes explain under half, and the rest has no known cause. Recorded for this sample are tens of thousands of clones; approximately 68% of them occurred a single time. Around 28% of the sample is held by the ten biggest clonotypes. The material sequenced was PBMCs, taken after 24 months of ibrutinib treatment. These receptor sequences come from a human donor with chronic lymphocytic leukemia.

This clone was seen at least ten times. This CDR3 reads CASSPTDSGAGEQFF. CDR3 bases: TGTGCCAGCTCCCCAACAGATAGCGGGGCAGGTGAGCAGTTCTTC. This chain joins TRBV18 and TRBJ2-1; 8 positions agree with TRBD2. There are 15 residues in the CDR3. The J segment lost 9 bases and the V segment lost 6 bases, leaving 13 bases of the junction unmatched. Looked up from germline, CDR1 is KGHSH and CDR2 is LQKENI.

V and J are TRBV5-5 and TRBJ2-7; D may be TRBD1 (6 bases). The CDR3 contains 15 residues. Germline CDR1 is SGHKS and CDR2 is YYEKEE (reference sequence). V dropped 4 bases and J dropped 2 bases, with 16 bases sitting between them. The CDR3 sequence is CASSPVGHPAYEQYF. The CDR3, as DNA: TGTGCCAGCAGCCCAGTGGGACACCCTGCCTACGAGCAGTACTTC.

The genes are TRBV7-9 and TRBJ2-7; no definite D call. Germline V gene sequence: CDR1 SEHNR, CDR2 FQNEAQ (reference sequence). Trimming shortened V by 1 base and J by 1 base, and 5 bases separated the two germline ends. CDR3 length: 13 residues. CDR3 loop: CASSLVQSYEQYF. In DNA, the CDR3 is TGTGCCAGCAGCTTAGTCCAGTCCTACGAGCAGTACTTC.

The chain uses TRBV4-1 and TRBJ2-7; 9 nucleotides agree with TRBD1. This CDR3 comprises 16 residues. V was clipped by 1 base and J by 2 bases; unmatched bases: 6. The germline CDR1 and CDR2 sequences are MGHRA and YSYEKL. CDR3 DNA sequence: TGCGCCAGCAGCCAAGGACCGGGACAGGGCACCTACGAGCAGTACTTC. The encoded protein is CASSQGPGQGTYEQYF.

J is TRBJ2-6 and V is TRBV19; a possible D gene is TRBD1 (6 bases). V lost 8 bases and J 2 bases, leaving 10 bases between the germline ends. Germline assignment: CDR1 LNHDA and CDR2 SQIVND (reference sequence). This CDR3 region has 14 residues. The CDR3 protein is CASRAGAGANVLTF. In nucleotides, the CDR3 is TGTGCCAGTCGTGCAGGGGCTGGGGCCAACGTCCTGACTTTC.

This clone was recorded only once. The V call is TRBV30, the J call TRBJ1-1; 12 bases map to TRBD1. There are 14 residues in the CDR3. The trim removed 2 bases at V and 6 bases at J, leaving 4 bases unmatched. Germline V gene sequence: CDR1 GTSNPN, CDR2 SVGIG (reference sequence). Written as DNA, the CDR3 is TGTGCCTGGAGTAGGGGACAGGGGGCCTCTGAAGCTTTCTTT. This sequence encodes CAWSRGQGASEAFF. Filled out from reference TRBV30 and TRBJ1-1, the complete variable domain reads SQTIHQWPATLVQPVGSPLSLECTVEGTSNPNLYWYRQAAGRGLQLLFYSVGIGQISSEVPQNLSASRPQDRQFILSSKKLLLSDSGFYLCAWSRGQGASEAFFGQGTRLTVV.

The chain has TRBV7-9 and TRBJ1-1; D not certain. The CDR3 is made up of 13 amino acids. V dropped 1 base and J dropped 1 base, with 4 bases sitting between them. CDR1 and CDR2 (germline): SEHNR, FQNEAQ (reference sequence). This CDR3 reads CASSLGRNTEAFF. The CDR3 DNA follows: TGTGCCAGCAGCTTAGGGAGGAACACTGAAGCTTTCTTT. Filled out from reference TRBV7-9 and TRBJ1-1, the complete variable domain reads DTGVSQNPRHKITKRGQNVTFRCDPISEHNRLYWYRQTLGQGPEFLTYFQNEAQLEKSRLLSDRFSAERPKGSFSTLEIQRTEQGDSAMYLCASSLGRNTEAFFGQGTRLTVV.

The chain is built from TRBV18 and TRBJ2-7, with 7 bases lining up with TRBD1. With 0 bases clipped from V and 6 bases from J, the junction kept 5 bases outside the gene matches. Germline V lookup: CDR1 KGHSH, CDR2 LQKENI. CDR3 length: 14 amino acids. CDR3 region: CASSPPQGPFEQYF. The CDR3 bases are TGTGCCAGCTCACCACCACAGGGGCCGTTCGAGCAGTACTTC.

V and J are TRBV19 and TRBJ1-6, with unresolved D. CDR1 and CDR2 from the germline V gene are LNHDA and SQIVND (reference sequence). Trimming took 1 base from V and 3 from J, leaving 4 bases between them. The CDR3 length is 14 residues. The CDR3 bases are TGTGCCAGTAGTATAGTTGGCTATAATTCACCCCTCCACTTT. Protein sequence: CASSIVGYNSPLHF.

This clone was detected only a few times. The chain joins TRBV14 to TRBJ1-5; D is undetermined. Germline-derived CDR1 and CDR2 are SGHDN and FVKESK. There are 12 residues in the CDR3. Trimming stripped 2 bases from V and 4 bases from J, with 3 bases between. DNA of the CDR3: TGTGCCAGCAGCCAAAATAATCAGCCCCAGCATTTT. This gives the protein CASSQNNQPQHF.

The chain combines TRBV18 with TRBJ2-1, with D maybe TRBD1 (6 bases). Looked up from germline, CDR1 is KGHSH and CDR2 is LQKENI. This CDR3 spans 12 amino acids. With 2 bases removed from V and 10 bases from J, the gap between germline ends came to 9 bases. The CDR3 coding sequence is TGTGCCAGCTCACCAGGGGGCAGGGAGCAGTTCTTC. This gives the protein CASSPGGREQFF. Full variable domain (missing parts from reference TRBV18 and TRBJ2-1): NAGVMQNPRHLVRRRGQEARLRCSPMKGHSHVYWYRQLPEEGLKFMVYLQKENIIDESGMPKERFSAEFPKEGPSILRIQQVVRGDSAAYFCASSPGGREQFFGPGTRLTVL.

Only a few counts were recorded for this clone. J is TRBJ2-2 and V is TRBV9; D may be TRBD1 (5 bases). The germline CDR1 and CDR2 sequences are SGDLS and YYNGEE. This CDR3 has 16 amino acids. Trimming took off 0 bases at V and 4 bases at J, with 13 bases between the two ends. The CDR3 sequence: CASSVGVRDGTGELFF. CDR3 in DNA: TGTGCCAGCAGCGTAGGGGTCAGGGATGGCACCGGGGAGCTGTTTTTT.

CDR3 nucleotides: TGCGCCAGCAAGATTGAGGGGGCTAACTATGGCTACACCTTC. This encodes CASKIEGANYGYTF. The chain combines TRBV4-1 with TRBJ1-2; TRBD1 is a possible D gene (6 bases). Germline CDR1 is MGHRA and CDR2 is YSYEKL. V was clipped by 7 bases and J by 0 bases, with 12 bases between them. The CDR3 is made up of 14 amino acids.

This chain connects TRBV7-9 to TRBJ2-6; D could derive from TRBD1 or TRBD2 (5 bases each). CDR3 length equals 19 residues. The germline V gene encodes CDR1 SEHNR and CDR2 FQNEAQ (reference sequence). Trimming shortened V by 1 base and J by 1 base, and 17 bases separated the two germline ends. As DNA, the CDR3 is TGTGCCAGCAGCTTAGGTTGGGCAGGGAGATTATCTGGGGCCAACGTCCTGACTTTC. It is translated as CASSLGWAGRLSGANVLTF.